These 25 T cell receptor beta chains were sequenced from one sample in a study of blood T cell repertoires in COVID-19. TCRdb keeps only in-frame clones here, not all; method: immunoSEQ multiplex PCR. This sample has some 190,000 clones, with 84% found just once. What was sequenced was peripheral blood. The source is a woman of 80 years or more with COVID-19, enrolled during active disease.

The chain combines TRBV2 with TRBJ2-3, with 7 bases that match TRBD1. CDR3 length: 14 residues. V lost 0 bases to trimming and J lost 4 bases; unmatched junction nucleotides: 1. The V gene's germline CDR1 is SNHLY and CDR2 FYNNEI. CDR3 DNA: TGTGCCAGCAGTGAAGCGACAGGGTCAGATACGCAGTATTTT. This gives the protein CASSEATGSDTQYF.

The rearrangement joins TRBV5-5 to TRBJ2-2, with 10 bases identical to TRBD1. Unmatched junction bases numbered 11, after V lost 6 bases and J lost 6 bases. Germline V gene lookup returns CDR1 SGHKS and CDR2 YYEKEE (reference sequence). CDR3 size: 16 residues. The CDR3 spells CASNPLGTGVPGELFF. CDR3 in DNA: TGTGCCAGCAATCCCCTTGGGACAGGGGTCCCCGGGGAGCTGTTTTTT.

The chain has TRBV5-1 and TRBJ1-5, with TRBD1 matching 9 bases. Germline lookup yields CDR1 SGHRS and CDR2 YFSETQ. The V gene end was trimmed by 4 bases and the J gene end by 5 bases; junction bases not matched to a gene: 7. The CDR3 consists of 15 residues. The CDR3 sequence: CASSPGQGTDQPQHF. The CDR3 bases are TGCGCCAGCAGCCCCGGACAGGGGACCGATCAGCCCCAGCATTTT.

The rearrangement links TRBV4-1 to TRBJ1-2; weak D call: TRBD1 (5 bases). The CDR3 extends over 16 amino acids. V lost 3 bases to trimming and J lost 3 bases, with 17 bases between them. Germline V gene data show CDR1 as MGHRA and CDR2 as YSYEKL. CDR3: CASSHAPTTDHYGYTF. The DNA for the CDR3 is TGCGCCAGCAGCCACGCCCCCACGACAGACCACTATGGCTACACCTTC.

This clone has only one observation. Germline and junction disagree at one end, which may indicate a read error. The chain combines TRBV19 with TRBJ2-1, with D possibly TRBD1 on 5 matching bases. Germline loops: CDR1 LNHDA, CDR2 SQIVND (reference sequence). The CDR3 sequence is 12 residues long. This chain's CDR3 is CATSPRAPGLVF. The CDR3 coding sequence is TGTGCCACCTCCCCCAGGGCACCTGGTTTGGTCTTC.

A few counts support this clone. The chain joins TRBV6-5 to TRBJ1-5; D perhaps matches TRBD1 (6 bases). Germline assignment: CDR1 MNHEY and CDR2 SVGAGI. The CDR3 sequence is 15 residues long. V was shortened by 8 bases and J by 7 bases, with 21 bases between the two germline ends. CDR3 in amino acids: CASSRQGGAEQPQHF. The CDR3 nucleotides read TGTGCCAGCTCCCGTCAAGGGGGGGCCGAACAGCCCCAGCATTTT.

CDR3 sequence (DNA): TGCAGCTCAAGGACAGGCCAAGAGACCCAGTACTTC. Translation: CSSRTGQETQYF. The chain has TRBV29-1 and TRBJ2-5; TRBD1 matches at 7 bases. The CDR3 contains 12 residues. Per the germline V gene, CDR1 is SQVTM and CDR2 is ANQGSEA. Trimming at V came to 8 bases and at J to 1 base, leaving 4 bases not matched to a gene.

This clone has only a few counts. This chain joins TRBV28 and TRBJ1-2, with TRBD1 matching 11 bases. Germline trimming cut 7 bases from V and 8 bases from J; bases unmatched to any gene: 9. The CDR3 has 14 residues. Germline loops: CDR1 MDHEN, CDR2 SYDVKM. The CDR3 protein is CASTISGTGGGYTF. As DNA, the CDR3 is TGTGCCAGCACGATATCGGGGACAGGGGGAGGCTACACCTTC.

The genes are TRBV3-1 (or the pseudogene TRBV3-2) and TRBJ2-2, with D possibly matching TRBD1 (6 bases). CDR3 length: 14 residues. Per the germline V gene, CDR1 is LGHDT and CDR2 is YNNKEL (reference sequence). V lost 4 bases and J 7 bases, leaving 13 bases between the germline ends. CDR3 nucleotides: TGTGCCAGCAGCCCTAGCATACAGGGCGGGGAGCTGTTTTTT. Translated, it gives CASSPSIQGGELFF.

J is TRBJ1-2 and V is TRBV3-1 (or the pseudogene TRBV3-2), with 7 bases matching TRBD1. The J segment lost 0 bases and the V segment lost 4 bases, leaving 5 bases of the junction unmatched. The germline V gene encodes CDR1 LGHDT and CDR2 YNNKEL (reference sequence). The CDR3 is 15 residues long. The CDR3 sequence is CASSLRDRPNYGYTF. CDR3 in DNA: TGTGCCAGCAGCCTCAGGGACAGACCTAACTATGGCTACACCTTC.

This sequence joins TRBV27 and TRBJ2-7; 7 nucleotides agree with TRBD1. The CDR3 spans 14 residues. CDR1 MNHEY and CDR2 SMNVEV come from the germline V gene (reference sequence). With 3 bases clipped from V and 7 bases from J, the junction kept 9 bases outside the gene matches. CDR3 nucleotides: TGTGCCAGCAGTTTTTCCACAGGGGCAAGTGAGCAGTACTTC. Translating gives CASSFSTGASEQYF.

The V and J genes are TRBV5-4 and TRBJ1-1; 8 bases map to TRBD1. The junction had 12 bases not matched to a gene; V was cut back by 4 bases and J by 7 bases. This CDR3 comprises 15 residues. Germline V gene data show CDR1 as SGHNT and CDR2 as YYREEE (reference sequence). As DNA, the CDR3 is TGTGCCAGCAGCCCTAAGGACAGGGAAGGGAATGAAGCTTTCTTT. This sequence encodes CASSPKDREGNEAFF.

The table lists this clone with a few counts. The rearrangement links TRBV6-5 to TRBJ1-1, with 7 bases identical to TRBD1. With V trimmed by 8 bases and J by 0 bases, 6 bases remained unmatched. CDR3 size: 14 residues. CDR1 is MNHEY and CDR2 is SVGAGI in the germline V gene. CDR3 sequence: CASRPGGLNTEAFF. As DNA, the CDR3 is TGTGCCAGCCGGCCAGGGGGATTGAACACTGAAGCTTTCTTT.

CDR3 residues: CASSLEGGGGETQYF. CDR3 DNA: TGCGCCAGCAGCTTGGAGGGAGGTGGCGGGGAGACCCAGTACTTC. The chain couples TRBV5-1 to TRBJ2-5; possibly TRBD2 for D (6 bases). V was shortened by 0 bases and J by 5 bases, with 14 bases between the two germline ends. The germline gives CDR1 SGHRS, CDR2 YFSETQ. The length of the CDR3 is 15 residues.

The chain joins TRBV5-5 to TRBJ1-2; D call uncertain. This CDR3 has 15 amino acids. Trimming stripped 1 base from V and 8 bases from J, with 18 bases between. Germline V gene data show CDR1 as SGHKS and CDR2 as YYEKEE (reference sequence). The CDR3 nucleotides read TGTGCCAGCAGCTTGACGTTGGCTCGGGGAGGAGGCTACACCTTC. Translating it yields CASSLTLARGGGYTF.

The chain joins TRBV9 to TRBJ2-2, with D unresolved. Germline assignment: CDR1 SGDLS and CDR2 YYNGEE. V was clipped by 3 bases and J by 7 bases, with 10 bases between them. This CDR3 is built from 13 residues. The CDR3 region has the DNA TGTGCCAGCAGCGCCAGATACATCGGGGAGCTGTTTTTT. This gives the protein CASSARYIGELFF.

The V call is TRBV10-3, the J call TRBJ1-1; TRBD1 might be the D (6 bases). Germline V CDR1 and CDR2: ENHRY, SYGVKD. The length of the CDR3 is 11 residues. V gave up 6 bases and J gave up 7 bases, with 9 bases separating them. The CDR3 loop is CAIREDSEAFF. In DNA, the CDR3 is TGTGCCATCAGAGAGGACAGTGAAGCTTTCTTT.

CDR3 region: CASSLFTPGEGGYTF. DNA for the CDR3: TGTGCCAGCAGTTTATTTACCCCAGGGGAGGGTGGCTACACCTTC. The genes are TRBV28 and TRBJ1-2, with D perhaps matching TRBD1 (6 bases). Trimming left V 1 base short and J 7 bases short, with 16 bases between. The CDR3 is made up of 15 amino acids. The germline V gene has CDR1 MDHEN and CDR2 SYDVKM.

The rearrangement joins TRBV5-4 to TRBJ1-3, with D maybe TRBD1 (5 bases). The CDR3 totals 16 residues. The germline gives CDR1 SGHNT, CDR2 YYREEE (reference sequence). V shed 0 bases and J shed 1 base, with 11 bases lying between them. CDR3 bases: TGTGCCAGCAGCTTGGTAGGGCAGGGTTCTGGAAACACCATATATTTT. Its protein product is CASSLVGQGSGNTIYF.

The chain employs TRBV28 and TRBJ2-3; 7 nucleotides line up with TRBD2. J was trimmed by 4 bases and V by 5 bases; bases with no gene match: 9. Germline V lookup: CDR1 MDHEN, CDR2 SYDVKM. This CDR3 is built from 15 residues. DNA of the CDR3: TGTGCCAGCAGTCTTGGGAGGGCCAGGTCAGATACGCAGTATTTT. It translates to CASSLGRARSDTQYF.

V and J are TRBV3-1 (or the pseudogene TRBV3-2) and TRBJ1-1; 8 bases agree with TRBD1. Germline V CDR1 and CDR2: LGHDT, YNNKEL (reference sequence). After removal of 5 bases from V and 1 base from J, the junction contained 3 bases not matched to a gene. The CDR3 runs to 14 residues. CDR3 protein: CASSLTGGNTEAFF. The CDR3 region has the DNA TGTGCCAGCAGCTTAACAGGGGGGAACACTGAAGCTTTCTTT.

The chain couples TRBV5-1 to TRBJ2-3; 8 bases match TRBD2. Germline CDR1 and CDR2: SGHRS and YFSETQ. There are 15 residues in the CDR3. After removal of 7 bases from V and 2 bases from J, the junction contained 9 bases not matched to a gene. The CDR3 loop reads CASRPTSVSTDTQYF. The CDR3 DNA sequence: TGCGCCAGCCGTCCGACTAGCGTGTCCACAGATACGCAGTATTTT.

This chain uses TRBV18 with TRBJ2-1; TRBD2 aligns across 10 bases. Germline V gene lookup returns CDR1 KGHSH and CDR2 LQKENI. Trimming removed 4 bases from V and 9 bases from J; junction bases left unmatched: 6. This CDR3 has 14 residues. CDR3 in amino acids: CASSRTSGGGEQFF. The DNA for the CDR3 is TGTGCCAGCTCACGGACTAGCGGCGGGGGTGAGCAGTTCTTC.

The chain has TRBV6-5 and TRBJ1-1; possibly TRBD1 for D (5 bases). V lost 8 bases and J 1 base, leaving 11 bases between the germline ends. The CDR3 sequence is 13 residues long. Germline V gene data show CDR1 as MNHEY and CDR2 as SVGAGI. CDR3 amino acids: CASHKGANTEAFF. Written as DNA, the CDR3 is TGTGCCAGCCATAAAGGGGCGAACACTGAAGCTTTCTTT.

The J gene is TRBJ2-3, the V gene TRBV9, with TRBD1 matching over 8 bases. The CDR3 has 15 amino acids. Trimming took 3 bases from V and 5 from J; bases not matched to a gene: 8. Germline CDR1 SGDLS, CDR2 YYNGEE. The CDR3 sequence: CASSGGRGHIDTQYF. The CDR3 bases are TGTGCCAGCAGCGGAGGCAGGGGGCATATAGATACGCAGTATTTT.